The 27 T cell receptor beta chains presented below share a single source sample, sequenced in a study of blood T cell repertoires in COVID-19. Sequenced by immunoSEQ multiplex PCR; TCRdb stores in-frame clones only, minus some. The data contain around 190,000 clones, roughly 86% of them seen just once; the ten biggest clones take up 1.5% to 2%. Sample: peripheral blood. The receptors shown here come from a young man with active or convalescent COVID-19.

The DNA for the CDR3 is TGTGCCACCTTACGGGGGAACACTAACTATGGCTACACCTTC. This codes for CATLRGNTNYGYTF. The chain has TRBV28 and TRBJ1-2; possibly TRBD1 for D (5 bases). The CDR3 covers 14 residues. Trimming shortened V by 10 bases and J by 0 bases, and 15 bases separated the two germline ends. Per the germline V gene, CDR1 is MDHEN and CDR2 is SYDVKM.

The J gene is TRBJ2-2, the V gene TRBV30; tentative D call: TRBD1 (5 bases). Germline assignment: CDR1 GTSNPN and CDR2 SVGIG (reference sequence). V was cut by 0 bases and J by 7 bases, with 12 bases left in between. This CDR3 is built from 14 residues. CDR3 amino acids: CAWSVGVSDGELFF. The CDR3 DNA reads TGTGCCTGGAGTGTAGGGGTTTCAGACGGGGAGCTGTTTTTT.

This chain uses TRBV10-1 with TRBJ2-3; D unclear. The ends were cut back, 3 bases at V and 0 bases at J, with 4 bases in the middle. CDR3 size: 13 residues. Germline V gives CDR1 WNHNN, CDR2 SYGVQD (reference sequence). Here the CDR3 reads CASSDSSTDTQYF. CDR3 sequence (DNA): TGCGCCAGCAGTGATTCTAGCACAGATACGCAGTATTTT.

This clone was observed a single time. The V and J genes are TRBV5-1 and TRBJ2-7; 10 positions agree with TRBD1. With V trimmed by 0 bases and J by 1 base, 4 bases remained unmatched. The CDR3 contains 16 residues. Germline V gene lookup returns CDR1 SGHRS and CDR2 YFSETQ. This CDR3 is CASSLGPGQGSYEQYF. CDR3 DNA: TGCGCCAGCAGCTTGGGACCGGGACAGGGGTCCTACGAGCAGTACTTC.

The chain couples TRBV15 to TRBJ1-1; TRBD1 agrees at 8 bases. The V gene's germline CDR1 is LNHNV and CDR2 YYDKDF (reference sequence). This CDR3 comprises 15 residues. V trimming: 5 bases; J trimming: 2 bases; junction bases outside the gene matches: 7. The CDR3 nucleotides are TGTGCCACCAGCTCCCTAGGGACAGGTAACACTGAAGCTTTCTTT. It encodes CATSSLGTGNTEAFF.

The rearrangement links TRBV6-6 to TRBJ1-5, with 8 positions matching TRBD1. Unmatched junction bases numbered 4, after V lost 6 bases and J lost 3 bases. From germline, CDR1 is MNHNY and CDR2 SVGAGI (reference sequence). The CDR3 is made up of 14 amino acids. The CDR3 sequence is CASRRQGLNQPQHF. DNA of the CDR3: TGTGCCAGCAGGCGACAGGGGCTCAATCAGCCCCAGCATTTT.

V and J are TRBV4-1 and TRBJ1-5; 9 nucleotides line up with TRBD1. The V gene's germline CDR1 is MGHRA and CDR2 YSYEKL. V was clipped by 0 bases and J by 3 bases; unmatched bases: 6. The CDR3 extends over 17 amino acids. The CDR3 sequence: CASSQDRTGGNNQPQHF. The DNA of the CDR3 is TGCGCCAGCAGCCAAGATAGAACAGGGGGCAACAATCAGCCCCAGCATTTT.

The CDR3 DNA follows: TGTGCCAGCAGCTTACCAGGGAACACCGGGGAGCTGTTTTTT. Amino acid sequence: CASSLPGNTGELFF. This chain connects TRBV11-3 to TRBJ2-2; D gene unclear. The V gene lost 2 bases and the J gene lost 1 base, with 5 bases spanning the gap. The CDR3 length is 14 residues. Germline values: CDR1 SGHNT, CDR2 YENEEA.

CDR3 sequence reads: CASSPPLAGYYEQYF. As DNA, the CDR3 is TGTGCCAGCAGCCCACCTCTAGCGGGCTACTACGAGCAGTACTTC. The chain couples TRBV9 to TRBJ2-7; 8 bases match TRBD2. Unmatched junction bases numbered 9, after V lost 4 bases and J lost 3 bases. Germline loops: CDR1 SGDLS, CDR2 YYNGEE. The CDR3 length is 15 residues.

The CDR3 DNA follows: TGCGCCAGCAGCCAGAACAGTGCAACTAATGAAAAACTGTTTTTT. Translation gives CASSQNSATNEKLFF. The V gene is TRBV5-1, the J gene TRBJ1-4; D is unresolved. Germline CDR1 reads SGHRS; CDR2 reads YFSETQ. V was shortened by 4 bases and J by 0 bases, with 10 bases between the two germline ends. CDR3 length equals 15 residues.

The CDR3 coding sequence is TGTGCCAGCAGCGCTACTAGCGGGGTGACAGATACGCAGTATTTT. It is translated as CASSATSGVTDTQYF. V is TRBV5-4 and J is TRBJ2-3; 10 bases fit TRBD2. Looked up from germline, CDR1 is SGHNT and CDR2 is YYREEE (reference sequence). The CDR3 sequence is 15 residues long. The J segment lost 3 bases and the V segment lost 4 bases, leaving 5 bases of the junction unmatched.

As regards this clone: The same CDR3 arises from other DNA sequences in this sample as well. This chain joins TRBV18 and TRBJ2-5; D uncertain. CDR3 length equals 15 residues. The germline V and J ends were trimmed by 2 bases and 2 bases, with 12 bases remaining between them. Germline assignment: CDR1 KGHSH and CDR2 LQKENI. The CDR3 is CASSPGGRVQETQYF. The CDR3 bases are TGTGCCAGCTCACCAGGCGGCAGAGTTCAAGAGACCCAGTACTTC.

This clone showed up just once. This sequence joins TRBV19 and TRBJ2-7; 12 bases line up with TRBD1. The CDR3 spans 16 residues. Trimming removed 3 bases from V and 4 bases from J; junction bases left unmatched: 7. From germline, CDR1 is LNHDA and CDR2 SQIVND (reference sequence). In nucleotides, the CDR3 is TGTGCCAGTAGTATTTCGGGACAGGGGGCTTGGTACGAGCAGTACTTC. Protein sequence: CASSISGQGAWYEQYF.

The chain couples TRBV7-3 to TRBJ2-3; 12 bases agree with TRBD2. Trimming removed 3 bases from V and 4 bases from J; junction bases left unmatched: 2. Germline-derived CDR1 and CDR2 are SGHTA and FQGTGA. The CDR3 is made up of 15 amino acids. CDR3 nucleotides: TGTGCCAGCAGCTTGACTAGCGGGAGTGCAGATACGCAGTATTTT. Protein: CASSLTSGSADTQYF.

This rearrangement joins TRBV7-8 to TRBJ2-7; D might be TRBD2 (6 bases). CDR1 and CDR2 (germline): SGHVS, FQNEAQ. V dropped 5 bases and J dropped 5 bases, with 19 bases sitting between them. This CDR3 is built from 15 residues. CDR3 in amino acids: CASSPRRGGPHEQYF. In nucleotides, the CDR3 is TGTGCCAGCAGCCCCCGGAGAGGAGGGCCACACGAGCAGTACTTC.

The rearrangement links TRBV19 to TRBJ1-4, with unresolved D. V was trimmed by 4 bases and J by 5 bases, leaving 11 bases between them. The length of the CDR3 is 14 residues. Germline assignment: CDR1 LNHDA and CDR2 SQIVND (reference sequence). The CDR3 bases are TGTGCCAGTAGTACAGGACTAAGGAATGAAAAACTGTTTTTT. Its protein is CASSTGLRNEKLFF. The full variable domain, completed using reference TRBV19 and TRBJ1-4, is DGGITQSPKYLFRKEGQNVTLSCEQNLNHDAMYWYRQDPGQGLRLIYYSQIVNDFQKGDIAEGYSVSREKKESFPLTVTSAQKNPTAFYLCASSTGLRNEKLFFGSGTQLSVL.

The rearrangement joins TRBV11-2 to TRBJ2-3; D possibly corresponds to TRBD1 (5 bases). The CDR3 sequence is 15 residues long. V gave up 2 bases and J gave up 2 bases, with 11 bases separating them. The germline CDR1 and CDR2 sequences are SGHAT and FQNNGV. The CDR3 DNA follows: TGTGCCAGCAGCTTAAATGGACAAGACACAGATACGCAGTATTTT. As protein: CASSLNGQDTDTQYF.

The chain joins TRBV7-2 to TRBJ2-3; 10 bases agree with TRBD1. This CDR3 is built from 15 residues. The V and J ends lost 5 bases and 5 bases, in that order; junction bases with no gene match: 7. Looked up from germline, CDR1 is SGHTA and CDR2 is FQGNSA. CDR3 sequence reads: CASSPLTGGVDTQYF. The DNA for the CDR3 is TGTGCCAGCAGCCCCCTGACAGGGGGCGTAGATACGCAGTATTTT.

The chain joins TRBV6-2 or TRBV6-3 to TRBJ2-5, with TRBD2 identical over 11 bases. The trim removed 4 bases at V and 1 base at J, leaving 5 bases unmatched. CDR3 length: 16 residues. The germline V gene has CDR1 MNHEY and CDR2 SVGEGT. CDR3: CASSSGTSGFQETQYF. The CDR3 nucleotides read TGTGCCAGCAGTTCGGGGACTAGCGGTTTCCAAGAGACCCAGTACTTC.

The chain carries TRBV11-2 and TRBJ2-7; TRBD2 matches at 7 bases. V dropped 3 bases and J dropped 2; count of bases not matched to a gene: 7. Germline CDR1 SGHAT, CDR2 FQNNGV. This CDR3 is built from 15 residues. CDR3 DNA: TGTGCCAGCAGCTTTTCCCCTAGCGGACCCTACGAGCAGTACTTC. Translated, it gives CASSFSPSGPYEQYF.

The chain has TRBV7-8 and TRBJ2-5; 7 nucleotides match TRBD1. Germline loops: CDR1 SGHVS, CDR2 FQNEAQ. The trim removed 4 bases at V and 1 base at J, leaving 9 bases unmatched. The CDR3 sequence is 16 residues long. The CDR3 DNA reads TGTGCCAGCAGCTCTTCCGGACAGGCAGGCCAAGAGACCCAGTACTTC. Protein sequence: CASSSSGQAGQETQYF.

The CDR3 protein is CASSSRVAGLTDTQYF. The CDR3 nucleotides read TGTGCCAGCAGCTCCAGGGTGGCGGGACTCACAGATACGCAGTATTTT. The V call is TRBV7-9, the J call TRBJ2-3; possibly TRBD2 for D (6 bases). The V and J ends lost 4 bases and 2 bases respectively, with 16 bases between them. Germline V CDR1 and CDR2: SEHNR, FQNEAQ (reference sequence). The CDR3 runs 16 residues.

CDR3 DNA sequence: TGTGCCAGCAGGATAGGGGGCAGCTATGGCTACACCTTC. This codes for CASRIGGSYGYTF. V and J are TRBV6-5 and TRBJ1-2, with 7 bases that match TRBD1. The CDR3 is made up of 13 amino acids. The germline CDR1 and CDR2 sequences are MNHEY and SVGAGI. Losses at the gene ends were 6 bases for V and 4 bases for J; bases not matched to a gene: 5.

This chain's CDR3 is CASSYRKRITTDTQYF. The CDR3 region has the DNA TGTGCCAGCAGTTACAGAAAGCGGATTACCACAGATACGCAGTATTTT. V is TRBV6-2 or TRBV6-3 and J is TRBJ2-3; D possibly corresponds to TRBD2 (5 bases). CDR3 length: 16 amino acids. Trimming removed 2 bases at V and 2 bases at J, with 14 bases between. Germline assignment: CDR1 MNHEY and CDR2 SVGEGT.

This clone came up a few times. The rearrangement uses TRBV2 and TRBJ2-3; 7 positions match TRBD1. Germline lookup yields CDR1 SNHLY and CDR2 FYNNEI. V shed 6 bases, J shed 4 bases, and the junction held 7 bases outside the gene matches. This CDR3 is 14 amino acids long. The CDR3 loop reads CASRVTGYADTQYF. CDR3 DNA sequence: TGTGCCAGCAGAGTGACAGGGTATGCAGATACGCAGTATTTT.

The V call is TRBV19, the J call TRBJ1-1; D uncertain. Germline V gene sequence: CDR1 LNHDA, CDR2 SQIVND (reference sequence). Trimming removed 1 base at V and 4 bases at J, with 10 bases between. This CDR3 region has 14 residues. CDR3 protein: CASSIGARSTEAFF. In DNA form, the CDR3 reads TGTGCCAGTAGTATAGGCGCGCGTAGCACTGAAGCTTTCTTT.

The chain has TRBV7-9 and TRBJ1-1, with D tentatively TRBD1 (6 bases). Germline V lookup: CDR1 SEHNR, CDR2 FQNEAQ (reference sequence). The V end was cut by 8 bases, the J end by 4 bases, with 20 bases between. The CDR3 is 15 amino acids. The CDR3 sequence is CASDEGQGSATEAFF. CDR3 DNA sequence: TGTGCCAGCGATGAGGGGCAGGGGTCTGCCACTGAAGCTTTCTTT.